This T cell receptor beta chain was profiled in a study of cytomegalovirus exposure and HLA in healthy donors (dated by TCRdb to about 2017). For the study in its entirety: An earlier analysis of approximately 600 of the donors reported approximately 300 Gb of sequence data and roughly 100 million unique TCR beta sequences from around 200 million T cells. About 280 gigabases of sequencing data and tens of millions of unique TCR sequences made up an early release that covered around 640 HLA-typed donors. The genetic ancestry cluster associated with self-reported Caucasian donors included roughly four fifths of the 350 to 500 genotyped donors. The aim of the study was to test whether cataloging public T cell receptors could identify signatures of past pathogen exposure. The T cell repertoires of 550 to 850 subjects were profiled by immunosequencing and related to cytomegalovirus serostatus. Along with the roughly 700-subject first cohort, a separate validation cohort of 120 different subjects was used. The study combined high-throughput TCR immunosequencing, statistical association of individual TCRs with disease status, and machine learning to predict cytomegalovirus infection status. To study patterns of TCR occurrence, a later analysis re-analyzed previously published TCR beta repertoires from several hundred donors and added high-resolution HLA genotyping. Rather than drawing on any new phenotypic data, the later analysis identified candidate immune exposures from TCR beta sequences and the way those sequences occurred across donors. To decide whether each TCR beta V gene segment behaved as functional or pseudogenic, an earlier analysis of some 600 of the donors relied on high-throughput TCR beta sequencing. Donor age, sex, ethnicity and CMV serostatus were collected together with the repertoire data. In a later genetic analysis, genome-wide SNP genotypes for about three fifths of the roughly 670 donors were used, and that subset was treated as a discovery cohort. All discovery cohort repertoires had been generated using a single sequencing platform. HLA typing covered class I and class II loci at four-digit resolution. The number of donors typed differed by locus, with roughly 629-640 for A, B, C, DRB1 and DQB1, around 500 for DQA1, 606 for DPA1, and about 450 for DPB1. A handful of DR-DQ haplotypes were treated as single units for association and clustering because of strong linkage in the cohort. On average, around 230,000 unique TCR beta nucleotide sequences were sequenced per donor among 300 to 500 genotyped donors of the cohort, with roughly 20% of those sequences being non-productive.

Library preparation employed the immunoSEQ multiplex PCR assay. The multiplex PCR relied on a mix of 60 forward primers for TCR Vbeta segments and 13 reverse primers for TCR Jbeta segments. The CDR3 region of rearranged TCR beta genes was amplified from genomic DNA by a multiplex PCR assay. The amplified TCR beta libraries were sequenced on the Illumina HiSeq System as 87-base-pair reads. Concerning the study's data processing: In a later analysis, tens of millions of unique TCR beta chains were counted across the 500 to 850 repertoires, and about 9.9 million of these chains were shared by at least two donors. To remove PCR and sequencing errors, raw reads were error-corrected and collapsed into unique sequences using a nearest-neighbor algorithm that merged closely related sequences. V, D and J gene segments were assigned by aligning CDR3 sequences to IMGT reference sequences. For a sequence to be retained, a match of at least six nucleotides was required to both a V gene segment and a J gene segment. A rearrangement was called productive if the CDR3 had no stop codons and remained in frame with V and J, and every other rearrangement was called non-productive. Following IMGT convention, CDR3 was defined as the stretch from the second conserved V-encoded cysteine up to the conserved J-encoded phenylalanine. In an earlier analysis of more than 550 of the donors, sequences lacking an unambiguous match to a single V gene segment were excluded. In an earlier analysis of approximately 500 of the donors, a V segment was called functional when productive rearrangements were above 56.7%, and segregating when the standard deviation between donors exceeded 5%. A statistical classification framework was built for diagnosing cytomegalovirus status from the catalog of TCR beta chain sequences. V and J gene assignment, in a later analysis, came from comparing TCR nucleotide sequences with IMGT/GENE-DB human TR gene sequences. A later analysis assigned CDR3 sequences and most-parsimonious VDJ recombination scenarios with the TCRdist pipeline. In a later analysis, every TCR beta chain was defined by the combination of its CDR3 amino acid sequence and its V-gene family, and reads without a unique V-gene family were dropped. A later analysis removed 592 highly shared, low-generation-probability nucleotide sequences to deal with suspected cross-contamination and a sequencing artifact. In a later analysis, a clonal expansion index for each public chain was calculated from normalized within-repertoire ranks of inferred template counts. Generation probabilities in a later analysis came from a VDJ recombination model fitted to out-of-frame rearrangements, and those results were checked against IGoR. In a later analysis, hypergeometric tests were used to score TCR-TCR, TCR-HLA and TCR-CMV co-occurrence, with a repertoire-size bias correction applied to TCR pairs. In a later analysis, false discovery rates were estimated by permuting HLA or CMV assignments 20 times. A later analysis grouped co-occurring TCRs with DBSCAN, adding TCRdist sequence similarity when clustering within HLA-allele-positive subsets. Co-occurrence clustering excluded repertoires with fewer than 30,000 or more than 120,000 public chains, plus five with anomalous nucleotide sharing. TCRdb took this table from immuneACCESS and kept in-frame rearrangements with V and J called. Such tables lack part of the clones; where checked against another copy, unresolved V genes explain under half of the gap, and the rest is unexplained. The DNA gave D and trimming, while V, J and clone size come from that table. In this sample the table shows under 200,000 clones, over 9.5% of which occur a single time. 7.8% of the sample is taken by the ten largest.

Broader findings and caveats from the paper: In a later analysis, the rate of TCR association differed among HLA loci, with DRB1 alleles having the most associated TCRs and HLA-C alleles having the fewest. Because HLA typing was unavailable for some donors at each locus, only the typed subset was used in association tests. A further reported finding was that TCR beta sequences accurately predicted the HLA-A and HLA-B alleles for most subjects in the first cohort. Most CMV-associated TCR beta chains appeared to be HLA-restricted in a later analysis, and the HLA associations seemed to be driven largely by CMV exposure. Several of the top co-occurrence clusters appeared to be linked to parvovirus B19, influenza, CMV and Epstein-Barr virus, according to a later analysis. Specific HLA alleles were associated with over 15,000 TCR beta sequences at a false discovery rate of 0.05 in a later analysis. The classifier was reported to diagnose cytomegalovirus status with high specificity and sensitivity in both the original and validation cohorts. Sequencing depth was assumed to be roughly uniform across donors in the presence/absence analyses, though that assumption may not hold. In this cohort, only TCR beta chains were sequenced, and detectable features were limited by the absence of alpha or paired-chain data. When HLA alleles, especially DR and DQ, strongly co-occurred, TCR associations were difficult to assign to individual alleles. In a later analysis, HLA-associated TCR beta chains showed more clonal expansion and lower generation probabilities than non-associated chains that were equally common. A later genetic analysis associated a missense DCLRE1C variant with V-gene and J-gene trimming of TCR beta chains, and an independent cohort replicated the association. The authors suggested that the approach could potentially be extended to other disease states and immunological phenotypes. Linkage disequilibrium might explain the correlated functional status among segregating V segments, but an unknown experimental factor could not be excluded. Most TCR sequences were seen in very few donors, while some public TCRs were found in many individuals. The earlier analysis of approximately 560 of the donors excluded 15 to 20 rarely observed V segments, including chromosome 9 orphons, because counts were too low. A group of highly shared sequence variants was considered likely to be a technical artifact of the sequencing pipeline. According to a later genetic analysis, donors in an Asian-associated ancestry cluster had fewer N-insertions in productive TCRs than the approximately 630-donor mean. In an earlier analysis of around 500 of the donors, most TCR beta V segments appeared in productive rearrangements about 87% or about 30% of the time, broadly matching IMGT annotations. Some IMGT-functional V segments, including TRBV6-2 and TRBV6-3, could not be told apart with the 87-base-pair reads, so those segments were excluded. Three of the identified cytomegalovirus-associated TCR beta chains were confirmed in vitro to be specific for cytomegalovirus antigens. The study listed over 150 TCR beta chains as associated with cytomegalovirus. Immune exposure information for the cohort was limited to CMV serostatus.

CDR1 and CDR2, looked up from the germline V gene, are SGHRS and YFSETQ. From the cysteine up to the valine, the CDR3 has a length of 15 residues. This entry keeps only the CDR3 DNA: 45 bases, framed from base 1. V loses 3 bases of germline sequence and J loses 1 base, and the interval between the two ends is 14 bases. The cohort consisted of hundreds of healthy bone marrow donors. Cohort members were all nominally healthy when sampled, although unrecorded immune exposures were likely present. The donor was CMV seropositive and was included in the group of 270 or so seropositive cohort members. A peripheral blood sample was collected from each donor, and TCR beta sequencing was performed on peripheral blood mononuclear cells. Genomic DNA extraction from the blood cell samples was performed with the Qiagen DNeasy Blood Extraction Kit. For this clone: Which antigen it targets is not known. No base quality values were provided; no much bigger clone lies one nucleotide off.

The TCR originated in a man aged 45-65 years in good health and CMV-seropositive. Sequencing was carried out using PBMCs. The sequence links TRBV5-1 to TRBJ2-7; the D segment could be TRBD1, given 6 matching bases. The CDR3 protein sequence reads: CASSSLPGQSYEQYV. The nucleotide sequence is given as TGCGCCAGCAGCTCCTTACCGGGACAATCCTACGAGCAGTACGTC.